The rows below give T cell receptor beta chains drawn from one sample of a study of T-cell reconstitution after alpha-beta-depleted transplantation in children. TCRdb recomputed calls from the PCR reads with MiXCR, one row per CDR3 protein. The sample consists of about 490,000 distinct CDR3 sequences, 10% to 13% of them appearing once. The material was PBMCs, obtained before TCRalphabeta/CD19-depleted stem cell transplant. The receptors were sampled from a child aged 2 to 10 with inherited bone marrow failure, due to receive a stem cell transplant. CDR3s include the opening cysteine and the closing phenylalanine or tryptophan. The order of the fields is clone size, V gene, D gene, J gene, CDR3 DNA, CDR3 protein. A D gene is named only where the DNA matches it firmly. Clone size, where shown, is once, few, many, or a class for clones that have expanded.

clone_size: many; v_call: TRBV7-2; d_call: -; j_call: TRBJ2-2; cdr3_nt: TGTGCCAGCAGCTTAGCCCCCGGGACGGTCACCGGGGAGCTGTTTTTT; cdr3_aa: CASSLAPGTVTGELFF
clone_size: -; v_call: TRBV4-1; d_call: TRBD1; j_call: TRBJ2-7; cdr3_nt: TGCGCCAGCAGCCAAGCCCCCAAGGACAGGGTCTACTACGAGCAGTACTTC; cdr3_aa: CASSQAPKDRVYYEQYF
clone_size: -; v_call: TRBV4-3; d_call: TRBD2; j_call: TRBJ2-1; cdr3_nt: TGCGCCAGCAGCCGTGGACTAGCGGGATCTGGAAGCTCCTACAATGAGCAGTTCTTC; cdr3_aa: CASSRGLAGSGSSYNEQFF
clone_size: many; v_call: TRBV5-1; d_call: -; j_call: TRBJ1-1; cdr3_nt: TGCGCCAGCAGGGAGGCGGGGAACACTGAAGCTTTCTTT; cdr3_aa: CASREAGNTEAFF
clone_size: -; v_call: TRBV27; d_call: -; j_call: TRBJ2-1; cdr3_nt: TGTGCCAGCAGTTTAGGACTGCCCCCCTACAATGAGCAGTTCTTC; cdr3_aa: CASSLGLPPYNEQFF
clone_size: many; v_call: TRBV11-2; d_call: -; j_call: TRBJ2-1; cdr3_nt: TGTGCCAGCAGATCAGGGGTCTCCTACAATGAGCAGTTCTTC; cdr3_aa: CASRSGVSYNEQFF
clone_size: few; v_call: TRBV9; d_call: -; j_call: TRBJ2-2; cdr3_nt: TGTGCCAGCAGCGAGGACCCCCGGGACATGAACACCGGGGAGCTGTTTTTT; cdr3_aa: CASSEDPRDMNTGELFF
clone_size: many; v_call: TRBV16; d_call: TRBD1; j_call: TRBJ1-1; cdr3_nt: TGTGCCAGCAGCCCCCCCGGACAGGGGGATGAAGCTTTCTTT; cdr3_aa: CASSPPGQGDEAFF
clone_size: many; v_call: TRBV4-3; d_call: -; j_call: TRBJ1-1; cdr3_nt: TGCGCCAGCAGCCAAGATCCGCAAGGAGCTCTGCCAGGGCTGAACACTGAAGCTTTCTTT; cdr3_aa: CASSQDPQGALPGLNTEAFF
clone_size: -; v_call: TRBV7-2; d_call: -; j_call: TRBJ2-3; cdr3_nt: TGTGCCAGCAGCCCGGACTTCAGTACGCAGTATTTT; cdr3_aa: CASSPDFSTQYF
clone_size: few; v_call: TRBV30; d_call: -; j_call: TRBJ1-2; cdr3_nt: TGTGCCTGGAGTCTAGGAAGTGAGGGCTACACCTTC; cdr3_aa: CAWSLGSEGYTF
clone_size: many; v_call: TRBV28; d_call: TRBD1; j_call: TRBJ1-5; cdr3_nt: TGTGCCAGCCGGACCGGGACAGGGGATCAGCCCCAGCATTTT; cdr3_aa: CASRTGTGDQPQHF
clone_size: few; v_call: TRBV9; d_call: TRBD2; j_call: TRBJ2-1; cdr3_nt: TGTGCCAGCAGCGTAGGCGGGAGGGCCAAACATGAGCAGTTCTTC; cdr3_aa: CASSVGGRAKHEQFF
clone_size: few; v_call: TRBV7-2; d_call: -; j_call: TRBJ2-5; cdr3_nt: TGTGCCAGCAGCTTATATCCCGAGACCCAGTACTTC; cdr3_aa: CASSLYPETQYF
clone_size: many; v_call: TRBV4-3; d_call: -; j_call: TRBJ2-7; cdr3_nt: TGCGCCAGCAGCCAAGAATTTAGGGGGAGCTCCTACGAGCAGTACTTC; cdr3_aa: CASSQEFRGSSYEQYF
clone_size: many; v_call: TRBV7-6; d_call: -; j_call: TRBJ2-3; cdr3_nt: TGTGCCAGCAGCTTATATCTAGCTGGCACAGATACGCAGTATTTT; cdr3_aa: CASSLYLAGTDTQYF
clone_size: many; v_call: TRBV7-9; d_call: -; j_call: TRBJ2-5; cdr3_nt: TGTGCCAGCATCCCTCTGGATGCGGCGGGGGCCCGAGAGACCCAGTACTTC; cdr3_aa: CASIPLDAAGARETQYF
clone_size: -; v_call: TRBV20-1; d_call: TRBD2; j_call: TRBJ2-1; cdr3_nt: TGCATTGCTAGGGGGACTAGCGGGAGATTGGGTTGGAATGAGCAGTTCTTC; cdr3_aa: CIARGTSGRLGWNEQFF
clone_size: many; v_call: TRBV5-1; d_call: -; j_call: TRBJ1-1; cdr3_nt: TGCGCCAGCAGCTGGGGACACCAGAACACTGAAGCTTTCTTT; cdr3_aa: CASSWGHQNTEAFF
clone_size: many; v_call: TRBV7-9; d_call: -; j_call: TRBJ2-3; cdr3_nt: TGTGCCAGCAGCTTAGGGCTGGTCGGCACAGATACGCAGTATTTT; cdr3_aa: CASSLGLVGTDTQYF
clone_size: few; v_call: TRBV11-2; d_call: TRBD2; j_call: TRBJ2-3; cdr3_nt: TGTGCCAGCAGCTTAGGGAGCGGGAGGGCCCGAGTTCGTGGAGATACGCAGTATTTT; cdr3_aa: CASSLGSGRARVRGDTQYF
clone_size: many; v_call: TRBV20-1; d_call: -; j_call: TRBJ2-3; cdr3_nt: TGCAGTGCTGAAGACACCACAGATACGCAGTATTTT; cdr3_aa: CSAEDTTDTQYF
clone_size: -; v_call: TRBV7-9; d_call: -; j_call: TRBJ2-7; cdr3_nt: TGTGCCAGCAGCCCAAAGGGTTTCTCCTACGAGCAGTACTTC; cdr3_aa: CASSPKGFSYEQYF
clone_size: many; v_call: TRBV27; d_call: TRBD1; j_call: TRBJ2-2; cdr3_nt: TGTGCCAGCAGTTTATTCCAGGGGGCGAGCGGGGAGCTGTTTTTT; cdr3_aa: CASSLFQGASGELFF
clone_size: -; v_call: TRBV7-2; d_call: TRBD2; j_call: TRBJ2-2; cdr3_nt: TGTGCCAGCAGCTCCCAGACTAGCGTGTGGACCGGGGAGCTGTTTTTT; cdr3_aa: CASSSQTSVWTGELFF
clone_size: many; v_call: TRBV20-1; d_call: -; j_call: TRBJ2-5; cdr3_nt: TGCAGTGCTAGCAAACAGTTGGAGACCCAGTACTTC; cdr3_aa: CSASKQLETQYF
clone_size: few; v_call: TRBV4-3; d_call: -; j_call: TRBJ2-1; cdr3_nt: TGCGCCAGCAGCCAGTCGGGCGTCTCCTACAATGAGCAGTTCTTC; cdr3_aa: CASSQSGVSYNEQFF
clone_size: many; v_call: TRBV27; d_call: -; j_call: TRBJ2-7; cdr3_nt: TGTGCCAGCACCGCGGAGCCCTCCTACGAGCAGTACTTC; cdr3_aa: CASTAEPSYEQYF
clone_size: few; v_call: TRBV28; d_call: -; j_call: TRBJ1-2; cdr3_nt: TGTGCCAGCAGTTTCATCGGGTATAGTGGCTACACCTTC; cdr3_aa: CASSFIGYSGYTF
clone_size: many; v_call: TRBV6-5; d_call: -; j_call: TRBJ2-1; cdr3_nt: TGTGCCAGCAGATCCGAGTCCGGGACACAGCAGTTCTTC; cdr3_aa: CASRSESGTQQFF
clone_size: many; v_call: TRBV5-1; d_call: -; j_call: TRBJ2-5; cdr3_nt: TGCGCCAGCAGCTTGTCGGGACGTAACCAAGAGACCCAGTACTTC; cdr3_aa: CASSLSGRNQETQYF
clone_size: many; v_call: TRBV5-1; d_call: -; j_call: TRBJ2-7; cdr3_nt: TGTGCCAGCAGCTTAGAAGGGGGCTACGAGCAGTACTTC; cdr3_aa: CASSLEGGYEQYF
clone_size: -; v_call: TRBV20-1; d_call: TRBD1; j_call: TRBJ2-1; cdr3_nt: TGCAGTGCCCACTCAGGGGGCCTCCACCCGGACAAGTTCTTC; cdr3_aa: CSAHSGGLHPDKFF
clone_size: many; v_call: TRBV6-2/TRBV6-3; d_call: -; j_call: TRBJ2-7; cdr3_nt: TGTGCCAGCAGCCCACCCTCTCAATACGAGCAGTACTTC; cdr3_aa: CASSPPSQYEQYF
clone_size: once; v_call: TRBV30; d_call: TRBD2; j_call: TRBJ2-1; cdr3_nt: TGTGCCTGGAGTGTCTTCCTCGGGAAGCGGGAGGGCTCCTACAATGAGCAGTTCTTC; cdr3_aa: CAWSVFLGKREGSYNEQFF
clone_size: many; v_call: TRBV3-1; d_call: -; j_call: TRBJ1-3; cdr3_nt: TGTGCCAGCAGCCAAGATATCGGGCCCGGAAACACCATATATTTT; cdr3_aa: CASSQDIGPGNTIYF
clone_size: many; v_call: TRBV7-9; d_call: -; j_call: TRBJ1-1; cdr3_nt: TGTGCCAGCAGCGTCGACTGGGGGGACACTGAAGCTTTCTTT; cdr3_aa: CASSVDWGDTEAFF
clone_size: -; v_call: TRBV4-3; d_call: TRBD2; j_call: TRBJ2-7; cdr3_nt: TGCGCCAGCAGCCAAGATACTAGCGTCTCCTACGAGCAGTACTTC; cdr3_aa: CASSQDTSVSYEQYF
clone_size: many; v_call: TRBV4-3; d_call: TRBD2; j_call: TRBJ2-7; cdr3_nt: TGCGCCAGCAGCCGGGTCCTTAGCGGGAGGAGCAACTACGAGCAGTACTTC; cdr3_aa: CASSRVLSGRSNYEQYF
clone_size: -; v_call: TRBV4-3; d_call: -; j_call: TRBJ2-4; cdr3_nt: TGCGCCAGCAGCCAAGCTTTTAGGGACATTCAGTACTTC; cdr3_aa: CASSQAFRDIQYF
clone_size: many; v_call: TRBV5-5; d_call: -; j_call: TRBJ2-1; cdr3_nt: TGTGCCAGCAGCAGGTCCAGGGTTGGGAATGAGCAGTTCTTC; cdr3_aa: CASSRSRVGNEQFF
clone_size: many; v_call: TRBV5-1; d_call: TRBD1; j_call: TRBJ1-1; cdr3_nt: TGCGCCAGCAGCTTGGTACAGGGGGGAGGGACTGAAGCTTTCTTT; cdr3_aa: CASSLVQGGGTEAFF
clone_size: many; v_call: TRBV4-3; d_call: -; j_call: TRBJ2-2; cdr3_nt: TGCGCCAGCAGCCAAGATATTTTGGCTACCAACACCGGGGAGCTGTTTTTT; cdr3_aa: CASSQDILATNTGELFF
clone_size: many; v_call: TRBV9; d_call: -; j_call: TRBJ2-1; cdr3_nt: TGTGCCAGCAGCACAACGGGAGTCTACAATGAGCAGTTCTTC; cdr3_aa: CASSTTGVYNEQFF
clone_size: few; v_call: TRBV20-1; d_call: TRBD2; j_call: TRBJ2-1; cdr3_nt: TGCAGTGCCCGGGGGGACTCCCCTTACTCCTACAATGAGCAGTTCTTC; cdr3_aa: CSARGDSPYSYNEQFF
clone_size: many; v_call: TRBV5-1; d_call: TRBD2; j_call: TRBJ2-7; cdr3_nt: TGCGCCAGTCCTCGGATGGGGGGGTACTACGAGCAGTACTTC; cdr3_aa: CASPRMGGYYEQYF
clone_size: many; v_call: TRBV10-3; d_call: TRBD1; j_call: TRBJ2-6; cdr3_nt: TGTGCCATCAGTGAGTACAGGGGCTCTGGGGCCAACGTCCTGACTTTC; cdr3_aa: CAISEYRGSGANVLTF
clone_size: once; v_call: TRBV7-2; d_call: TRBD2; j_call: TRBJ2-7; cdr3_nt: TGTGTCAGCAGCTGGACTAGCGAGGGCGAGCAGTACTTC; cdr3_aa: CVSSWTSEGEQYF
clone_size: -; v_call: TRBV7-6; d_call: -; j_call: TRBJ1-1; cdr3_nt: TGTGCCAGCAGCTTAGCTTCCAGGGGCCAAACTGAAGCTTTCTTT; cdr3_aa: CASSLASRGQTEAFF
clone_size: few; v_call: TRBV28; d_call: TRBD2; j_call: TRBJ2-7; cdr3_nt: TGTGCCAGCAGCCTAGCGGGAGCCTTGACGGAGCAGTACTTC; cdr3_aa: CASSLAGALTEQYF
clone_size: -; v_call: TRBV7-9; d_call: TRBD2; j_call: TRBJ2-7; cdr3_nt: TGTGCCAGCAGCCAGACTAGCGGGAGGACCAACGAGCAGTACTTC; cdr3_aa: CASSQTSGRTNEQYF
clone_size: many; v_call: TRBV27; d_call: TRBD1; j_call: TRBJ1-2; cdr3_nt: TGTGCCAGCAGTTTATCACCCCCCACAGGGGGCGTCTATGGCTACACCTTC; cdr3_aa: CASSLSPPTGGVYGYTF
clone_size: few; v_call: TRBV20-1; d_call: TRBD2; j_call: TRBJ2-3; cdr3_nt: TGCAGTGCTAGAGCACCGGGACTAGCGGGACCCCTGGGGTCGGATACGCAGTATTTT; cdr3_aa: CSARAPGLAGPLGSDTQYF